A selection of T cell receptor beta chains follows, all from one sample in a study of blood T cell repertoires in COVID-19. Generated by immunoSEQ multiplex PCR, the TCRdb table keeps only in-frame clones and is missing some. The sample lists 60,000 to 85,000 clones, about 74% occurring once. Sequencing was performed on peripheral blood. The receptors were gathered from a human donor with acute or convalescent COVID-19. The donor label of this sample is uncertain. Both conserved end residues are part of each CDR3. D genes are given only for firm matches. Size values are once, few and many counts, or a class for expanded clones, and some rows have none.

abundance: few
d_gene: .
j_gene: TRBJ2-3
v_gene: TRBV6-4
CDR3aa: CASSDSGGITTDTQYF
CDR3nt: TGTGCCAGCAGTGACTCAGGCGGGATTACCACAGATACGCAGTATTTT

abundance: .
d_gene: .
j_gene: TRBJ2-1
v_gene: TRBV5-1
CDR3aa: CASSLDTSSYNEQFF
CDR3nt: TGCGCCAGCAGCCTGGACACCAGCTCCTACAATGAGCAGTTCTTC

abundance: .
d_gene: .
j_gene: TRBJ2-7
v_gene: TRBV5-1
CDR3aa: CASSLERDSYEQYF
CDR3nt: TGCGCCAGCAGCTTGGAGAGGGATTCCTACGAGCAGTACTTC

abundance: .
d_gene: TRBD1
j_gene: TRBJ2-1
v_gene: TRBV11-1
CDR3aa: CASTLGTGPYNEQFF
CDR3nt: TGTGCCAGCACCCTCGGGACAGGTCCCTACAATGAGCAGTTCTTC

abundance: .
d_gene: .
j_gene: TRBJ1-2
v_gene: TRBV25-1
CDR3aa: CASSEQGFGYTF
CDR3nt: TGTGCCAGCAGTGAACAGGGATTTGGCTACACCTTC

abundance: .
d_gene: .
j_gene: TRBJ1-6
v_gene: TRBV12-3/TRBV12-4
CDR3aa: CASCLSGPLHF
CDR3nt: TGTGCCAGCTGTTTATCAGGACCCCTCCACTTT

abundance: .
d_gene: .
j_gene: TRBJ1-5
v_gene: TRBV7-2
CDR3aa: CASRLGGEPQHF
CDR3nt: TGTGCCAGCAGATTGGGGGGGGAGCCCCAGCATTTT

abundance: .
d_gene: TRBD1
j_gene: TRBJ2-7
v_gene: TRBV28
CDR3aa: CASITGGQGAYEQYF
CDR3nt: TGTGCCAGCATCACAGGGGGACAGGGAGCCTACGAGCAGTACTTC

abundance: once
d_gene: TRBD2
j_gene: TRBJ2-7
v_gene: TRBV27
CDR3aa: CASSPSKLAGSYEQYF
CDR3nt: TGTGCCAGCAGTCCCTCAAAACTAGCGGGTTCCTACGAGCAGTACTTC

abundance: few
d_gene: .
j_gene: TRBJ1-6
v_gene: TRBV29-1
CDR3aa: CSVASQAGSPLHF
CDR3nt: TGCAGCGTTGCCAGCCAGGCGGGGTCACCCCTCCACTTT

abundance: .
d_gene: TRBD2
j_gene: TRBJ2-2
v_gene: TRBV7-2
CDR3aa: CASSPYSSSGRTGELFF
CDR3nt: TGTGCCAGCAGCCCCTACTCGTCTAGCGGGAGAACCGGGGAGCTGTTTTTT

abundance: once
d_gene: .
j_gene: TRBJ1-2
v_gene: TRBV6-4
CDR3aa: CASSVPGYGYTF
CDR3nt: TGTGCCAGCAGTGTACCCGGGTATGGCTACACCTTC

abundance: once
d_gene: .
j_gene: TRBJ2-2
v_gene: TRBV7-8
CDR3aa: CASSLSTGELFF
CDR3nt: TGTGCCAGCAGCTTGTCGACCGGGGAGCTGTTTTTT

abundance: once
d_gene: .
j_gene: TRBJ2-1
v_gene: TRBV9
CDR3aa: CASSLRLDSLDEQFF
CDR3nt: TGTGCCAGCAGCCTTAGACTAGATTCTCTCGATGAGCAGTTCTTC

abundance: .
d_gene: TRBD1
j_gene: TRBJ1-5
v_gene: TRBV6-6
CDR3aa: CASSPRQGQQPQHF
CDR3nt: TGTGCCAGCAGTCCCCGCCAGGGACAGCAGCCCCAGCATTTT

abundance: .
d_gene: .
j_gene: TRBJ1-4
v_gene: TRBV30
CDR3aa: CAWRQGGTNEKLFF
CDR3nt: TGTGCCTGGAGACAGGGTGGGACTAATGAAAAACTGTTTTTT

abundance: .
d_gene: TRBD1
j_gene: TRBJ1-5
v_gene: TRBV28
CDR3aa: CASSTGVAQPQHF
CDR3nt: TGTGCCAGCAGTACAGGGGTAGCTCAGCCCCAGCATTTT

abundance: .
d_gene: .
j_gene: TRBJ2-5
v_gene: TRBV4-2
CDR3aa: CASSPQGSQETQYF
CDR3nt: TGTGCCAGCAGCCCGCAGGGGTCGCAAGAGACCCAGTACTTC

abundance: .
d_gene: TRBD1
j_gene: TRBJ2-2
v_gene: TRBV19
CDR3aa: CASSTGGQGTGELFF
CDR3nt: TGTGCCAGTAGTACAGGGGGTCAGGGCACCGGGGAGCTGTTTTTT

abundance: .
d_gene: .
j_gene: TRBJ1-4
v_gene: TRBV28
CDR3aa: CASSLMRSSLREKLFF
CDR3nt: TGTGCCAGCAGTTTGATGCGGTCGTCCCTCCGTGAAAAACTGTTTTTT

abundance: .
d_gene: .
j_gene: TRBJ1-3
v_gene: TRBV11-2
CDR3aa: CASSPIQSRSGNTIYF
CDR3nt: TGTGCCAGCAGCCCTATACAGTCCCGCTCTGGAAACACCATATATTTT

abundance: .
d_gene: .
j_gene: TRBJ2-7
v_gene: TRBV20-1
CDR3aa: CSASSAVSYEQYF
CDR3nt: TGCAGTGCTAGTTCAGCGGTCTCCTACGAGCAGTACTTC

abundance: .
d_gene: TRBD1
j_gene: TRBJ1-2
v_gene: TRBV19
CDR3aa: CASSTPPPGQVGGYTF
CDR3nt: TGTGCCAGTAGTACCCCACCACCGGGACAGGTCGGCGGCTACACCTTC

abundance: few
d_gene: .
j_gene: TRBJ2-1
v_gene: TRBV6-2/TRBV6-3
CDR3aa: CASSYVLAHSGNEQFF
CDR3nt: TGTGCCAGCAGTTATGTACTAGCCCATTCTGGGAATGAGCAGTTCTTC

abundance: .
d_gene: TRBD1
j_gene: TRBJ2-6
v_gene: TRBV7-9
CDR3aa: CASSFADRGAGANVLTF
CDR3nt: TGTGCCAGCAGCTTTGCAGACAGGGGGGCCGGGGCCAACGTCCTGACTTTC

abundance: .
d_gene: TRBD2
j_gene: TRBJ2-3
v_gene: TRBV10-3
CDR3aa: CAISDSTSADTQYF
CDR3nt: TGTGCCATCAGTGACTCCACTAGCGCAGATACGCAGTATTTT

abundance: .
d_gene: TRBD1
j_gene: TRBJ1-2
v_gene: TRBV19
CDR3aa: CASSMTGDRDGYTF
CDR3nt: TGTGCCAGTAGTATGACAGGGGATCGGGATGGCTACACCTTC

abundance: .
d_gene: .
j_gene: TRBJ1-1
v_gene: TRBV10-1
CDR3aa: CASSAGPQAFF
CDR3nt: TGCGCCAGCAGCGCAGGGCCTCAAGCTTTCTTT

abundance: .
d_gene: TRBD2
j_gene: TRBJ2-1
v_gene: TRBV7-8
CDR3aa: CASSLVASGSSYNEQFF
CDR3nt: TGTGCCAGCAGCTTAGTGGCTAGCGGGAGCTCCTACAATGAGCAGTTCTTC

abundance: .
d_gene: .
j_gene: TRBJ2-2
v_gene: TRBV28
CDR3aa: CASNRVGTNTGELFF
CDR3nt: TGTGCCAGCAACCGGGTAGGGACAAACACCGGGGAGCTGTTTTTT

abundance: .
d_gene: .
j_gene: TRBJ2-3
v_gene: TRBV28
CDR3aa: CASSLLIDTQYF
CDR3nt: TGTGCCAGCAGTTTACTAATAGATACGCAGTATTTT

abundance: .
d_gene: .
j_gene: TRBJ1-3
v_gene: TRBV11-3
CDR3aa: CASSSSSGNTIYF
CDR3nt: TGTGCCAGCAGCTCCAGCTCTGGAAACACCATATATTTT

abundance: .
d_gene: TRBD2
j_gene: TRBJ2-7
v_gene: TRBV6-5
CDR3aa: CASSSPSGSHYEQYF
CDR3nt: TGTGCCAGCAGTTCCCCCAGCGGGAGTCACTACGAGCAGTACTTC

abundance: .
d_gene: TRBD1
j_gene: TRBJ1-1
v_gene: TRBV12-3/TRBV12-4
CDR3aa: CASSPGQGTEAFF
CDR3nt: TGTGCCAGCAGTCCGGGACAGGGGACTGAAGCTTTCTTT

abundance: .
d_gene: TRBD1
j_gene: TRBJ1-1
v_gene: TRBV5-6
CDR3aa: CASSPGTGNEAFF
CDR3nt: TGTGCCAGCAGCCCCGGGACAGGGAATGAAGCTTTCTTT

abundance: few
d_gene: .
j_gene: TRBJ1-4
v_gene: TRBV28
CDR3aa: CASSPQSSRRTSFF
CDR3nt: TGTGCCAGCAGTCCCCAGTCCTCCCGGAGAACGAGCTTTTTT

abundance: .
d_gene: .
j_gene: TRBJ1-3
v_gene: TRBV3-1/TRBV3-2
CDR3aa: CASKSPGSGNTIYF
CDR3nt: TGTGCCAGCAAATCGCCAGGTTCTGGAAACACCATATATTTT

abundance: .
d_gene: .
j_gene: TRBJ1-2
v_gene: TRBV12-3/TRBV12-4
CDR3aa: CASSPQGIGGYTF
CDR3nt: TGTGCCAGCAGTCCCCAGGGGATAGGGGGCTACACCTTC

abundance: .
d_gene: TRBD2
j_gene: TRBJ2-5
v_gene: TRBV7-2
CDR3aa: CASSPGGARETQYF
CDR3nt: TGTGCCAGCAGCCCCGGGGGGGCCAGGGAGACCCAGTACTTC

abundance: few
d_gene: .
j_gene: TRBJ2-1
v_gene: TRBV11-3
CDR3aa: CASTPGRWSNEQFF
CDR3nt: TGTGCCAGCACCCCTGGCCGGTGGAGCAATGAGCAGTTCTTC

abundance: .
d_gene: TRBD1
j_gene: TRBJ2-1
v_gene: TRBV3-1/TRBV3-2
CDR3aa: CASSRSATGAHNEQFF
CDR3nt: TGTGCCAGCAGCCGCTCCGCCACAGGGGCACACAATGAGCAGTTCTTC

abundance: .
d_gene: .
j_gene: TRBJ2-2
v_gene: TRBV24-1
CDR3aa: CATSDLGGNWNTGELFF
CDR3nt: TGTGCCACCAGTGATTTGGGGGGGAATTGGAACACCGGGGAGCTGTTTTTT

abundance: .
d_gene: TRBD1
j_gene: TRBJ2-7
v_gene: TRBV7-8
CDR3aa: CASSSASRGLSYEQYF
CDR3nt: TGTGCCAGCAGCTCCGCGTCCAGGGGGCTCTCCTACGAGCAGTACTTC

abundance: .
d_gene: .
j_gene: TRBJ2-2
v_gene: TRBV5-1
CDR3aa: CASSPTPNTGELFF
CDR3nt: TGCGCCAGCAGCCCGACACCCAACACCGGGGAGCTGTTTTTT

abundance: .
d_gene: .
j_gene: TRBJ1-2
v_gene: TRBV28
CDR3aa: CASSAGRNGYTF
CDR3nt: TGTGCCAGCAGTGCGGGACGAAATGGCTACACCTTC

abundance: .
d_gene: TRBD2
j_gene: TRBJ2-2
v_gene: TRBV7-3
CDR3aa: CASRLAGGPVGELFF
CDR3nt: TGTGCCAGCAGGCTAGCGGGAGGGCCAGTCGGGGAGCTGTTTTTT

abundance: .
d_gene: .
j_gene: TRBJ2-2
v_gene: TRBV19
CDR3aa: CASSMGTGTTGELFF
CDR3nt: TGTGCCAGTAGTATGGGCACAGGGACCACCGGGGAGCTGTTTTTT

abundance: once
d_gene: .
j_gene: TRBJ2-7
v_gene: TRBV30
CDR3aa: CAWKKTDISYEQYF
CDR3nt: TGTGCCTGGAAGAAAACGGACATCTCCTACGAGCAGTACTTC